This T cell receptor (beta chain) originates from a study of tumor-infiltrating lymphocytes in oesophageal squamous cell carcinoma. TCRdb ran MiXCR on the PCR reads and lists one entry per CDR3 protein. This table holds approximately 18,000 distinct CDR3 sequences, around 46% found once. V lost 1 base and J lost 5, with 8 bases in between. The CDR3 has 14 amino acids. Germline V gene sequence: CDR1 MNHEY, CDR2 SMNVEV (reference sequence). The material sequenced was normal esophageal tissue next to the tumor. The clonotype comes from a female donor with esophageal squamous cell carcinoma. V gene TRBV27 combines with J gene TRBJ2-2; D is possibly TRBD1 or TRBD2 (5 bases each). The CDR3 is CASSLFRETGELFF. CDR3 coding DNA: TGTGCCAGCAGTTTATTCAGGGAGACCGGGGAGCTGTTTTTT.